Here is one TCR beta chain with its context. The data belong to a study of blood T cell repertoires in COVID-19. Study-level background: Italy, Spain and the United States were the sources of the convalescent and acute COVID-19 samples.

Original methodology: Scientists estimated how many nucleated cells there were by amplifying reference gene primers. Sequenced by immunoSEQ multiplex PCR; TCRdb stores in-frame clones only, minus some. The D gene and trimming were derived from the DNA, and the V and J assignments and clone size from that table. The sample consists of fewer than 50,000 clones, roughly 78% of them appearing once. Sample: peripheral blood. This receptor was taken from an elderly man with active or convalescent COVID-19.

CDR3 sequence reads: CASEGGDRGYTF. The CDR3 nucleotides read TGCGCCAGCGAAGGGGGCGATAGGGGCTACACCTTC. This chain uses TRBV5-1 with TRBJ1-2; 7 nucleotides line up with TRBD1. Losses at the gene ends were 7 bases for V and 8 bases for J; bases not matched to a gene: 8. The germline gives CDR1 SGHRS, CDR2 YFSETQ. This CDR3 spans 12 amino acids. Full variable domain (remainder filled in from reference TRBV5-1 and TRBJ1-2): KAGVTQTPRYLIKTRGQQVTLSCSPISGHRSVSWYQQTPGQGLQFLFEYFSETQRNKGNFPGRFSGRQFSNSRSEMNVSTLELGDSALYLCASEGGDRGYTFGSGTRLTVV.